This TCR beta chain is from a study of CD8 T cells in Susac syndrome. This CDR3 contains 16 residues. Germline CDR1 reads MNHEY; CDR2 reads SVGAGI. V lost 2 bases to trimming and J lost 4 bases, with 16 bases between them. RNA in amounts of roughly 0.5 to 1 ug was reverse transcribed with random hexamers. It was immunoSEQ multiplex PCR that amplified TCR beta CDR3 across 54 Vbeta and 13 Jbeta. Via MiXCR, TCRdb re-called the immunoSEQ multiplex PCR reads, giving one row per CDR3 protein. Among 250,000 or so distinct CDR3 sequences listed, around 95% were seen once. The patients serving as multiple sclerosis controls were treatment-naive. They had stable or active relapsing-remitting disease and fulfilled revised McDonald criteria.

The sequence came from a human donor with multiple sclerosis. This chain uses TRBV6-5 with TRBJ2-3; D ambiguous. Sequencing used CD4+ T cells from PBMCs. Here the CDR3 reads CASSYSPGRPADTQYF. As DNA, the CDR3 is TGTGCCAGCAGTTACAGTCCGGGCCGCCCCGCAGATACGCAGTATTTT.